The TCR beta chain described here comes from a study of T cell responses to AZD1222 COVID-19 vaccine. V was clipped by 1 base and J by 5 bases, with 15 bases between them. CDR3 length: 15 residues. Germline lookup yields CDR1 LNHDA and CDR2 SQIVND (reference sequence). The data were produced by immunoSEQ multiplex PCR, yet TCRdb's version contains in-frame clones alone and is incomplete. The sample lists about 79,000 clones, about four fifths seen once, with approximately 1.4% in the top ten. Study-wide points: The repertoires were collected only after the peak T cell response.

As to this clone: What it recognizes is unknown.

Material: peripheral blood, obtained 28 days after the second AZD1222 dose. The chain employs TRBV19 and TRBJ2-7; tentative D call: TRBD1 (6 bases). The TCR sequence derives from an adult who received the AZD1222 COVID-19 vaccine. The CDR3 region has the DNA TGTGCCAGTAGTATAGGTCTACAGGGCCGAAACGAGCAGTACTTC. It translates to CASSIGLQGRNEQYF. Combining the CDR3 with reference TRBV19 and TRBJ2-7 gives the whole variable domain DGGITQSPKYLFRKEGQNVTLSCEQNLNHDAMYWYRQDPGQGLRLIYYSQIVNDFQKGDIAEGYSVSREKKESFPLTVTSAQKNPTAFYLCASSIGLQGRNEQYFGPGTRLTVT.